The 32 T cell receptor beta chains reported below all come from one sample, sequenced in a study of T cells in Graves' hyperthyroidism and ophthalmopathy. RNA transcripts gave rise to amplified TCR beta CDR3 regions. When the TCR CDR3 underwent first-round RT-PCR, the HTBI primer set was used. Each CDR3 protein is one row after TCRdb ran MiXCR on the multiplex PCR reads. The table lists around 480,000 distinct CDR3 sequences, 13% to 15% of them singletons. Sequenced input: blood. These receptors all come from a woman under 30 with Graves' hyperthyroidism.

This clonotype has at least ten counts. The chain combines TRBV6-1 with TRBJ1-3; D is unclear. Trimming took off 0 bases at V and 4 bases at J, with 4 bases between the two ends. The length of the CDR3 is 13 residues. In germline, CDR1 is MNHNS, CDR2 SASEGT. The CDR3 DNA reads as TGTGCCAGCAGTGAAGCGCGAGGAAACACCATATATTTT. This encodes CASSEARGNTIYF.

This rearrangement joins TRBV4-2 to TRBJ2-3; 9 nucleotides align to TRBD2. The junction had 8 bases not matched to a gene; V was cut back by 0 bases and J by 4 bases. Germline V CDR1 and CDR2: LGHNA, YNFKEQ. The CDR3 length is 17 residues. The CDR3 is CASSQDSASGIADTQYF. CDR3 nucleotides: TGTGCCAGCAGCCAAGATTCGGCTAGCGGGATTGCAGATACGCAGTATTTT.

This clonotype was detected ten times or more. The chain is built from TRBV20-1 and TRBJ2-7; the D call may be TRBD1 or TRBD2 (6 bases each). The CDR3 is 12 amino acids. CDR1 is DFQATT, CDR2 SNEGSKA, per germline (reference sequence). Between the trimmed V and J ends, which lost 5 bases and 5 bases, there was a span of 13 bases. The CDR3 loop is CSAGGLWDEQYF. The CDR3 nucleotides are TGCAGTGCTGGGGGGCTTTGGGACGAGCAGTACTTC.

This clonotype showed up just a few times. The chain has TRBV30 and TRBJ2-7, with D possibly matching TRBD1 (5 bases). V was pared by 1 base and J by 2 bases, with 12 bases between. The CDR3 has 14 residues. Germline V gives CDR1 GTSNPN, CDR2 SVGIG (reference sequence). The CDR3 DNA reads as TGTGCCTGGAGTGCCACCAGGGCCGCCTACGAGCAGTACGTC. It specifies CAWSATRAAYEQYV.

There are many counts of this clonotype. The chain recombines TRBV7-8 with TRBJ1-4; the match to TRBD1 covers 11 bases. With 5 bases clipped from V and 8 bases from J, the junction kept 7 bases outside the gene matches. Germline loops: CDR1 SGHVS, CDR2 FQNEAQ. This CDR3 has 15 residues. Here the CDR3 reads CASSHEGDRGEKLFF. CDR3 in DNA: TGTGCCAGCAGCCACGAGGGGGACAGGGGGGAAAAACTGTTTTTT.

This clonotype was detected many times. The rearrangement links TRBV5-6 to TRBJ2-7; D possibly matches TRBD1 or TRBD2 (5 bases each). The CDR3 spans 13 residues. Deletions cut 1 base from V and 2 bases from J, with 7 bases between. The germline V gene encodes CDR1 SGHDT and CDR2 YYEEEE. The CDR3 sequence: CASSLTGPYEQYV. The DNA for the CDR3 is TGTGCCAGCAGCTTGACGGGGCCCTACGAGCAGTACGTC.

In its sample, this clonotype was seen a few times. The chain employs TRBV6-4 and TRBJ2-1; 8 bases line up with TRBD2. The V gene's germline CDR1 is MRHNA and CDR2 SNTAGT. There are 15 residues in the CDR3. Losses at the gene ends were 5 bases for V and 4 bases for J; bases not matched to a gene: 7. CDR3 residues: CASSPLAGEYNEQFF. The CDR3 DNA sequence: TGTGCCAGCAGTCCCCTAGCGGGTGAATACAATGAGCAGTTCTTC.

The chain uses TRBV29-1 and TRBJ1-2, with no clear D. The CDR3 totals 13 residues. Between the trimmed V and J ends, which lost 4 bases and 4 bases, there was a span of 13 bases. Germline V lookup: CDR1 SQVTM, CDR2 ANQGSEA. The CDR3 nucleotides are TGCAGCGTTGCAGATTACCCTTTCTATGGCTACACCTTC. Encoded protein: CSVADYPFYGYTF.

This clonotype was recorded many times. The V call is TRBV18, the J call TRBJ1-2; D not resolved. Trimming removed 8 bases from V and 5 bases from J, with 15 bases in between. This CDR3 spans 13 amino acids. Per the germline V gene, CDR1 is KGHSH and CDR2 is LQKENI. The CDR3 here is CASVEPNGYGYTF. For the CDR3, the DNA is TGTGCCAGCGTGGAGCCTAATGGGTATGGCTACACCTTC.

Only one count was recorded for this clonotype. J is TRBJ2-7 and V is TRBV9; D unclear. The ends were cut back, 2 bases at V and 5 bases at J, with 17 bases in the middle. CDR3 length equals 15 residues. CDR1 is SGDLS, CDR2 YYNGEE, per germline. In DNA, the CDR3 is TGTGCCAGCAGCGTTGACCCAAGAAGAGGCGACGAGCAGTACTTC. It specifies CASSVDPRRGDEQYF.

The V call is TRBV7-8, the J call TRBJ2-7; 7 nucleotides match TRBD2. V lost 8 bases, J lost 4 bases, and 11 bases stayed unmatched. CDR3 length: 14 amino acids. CDR1 SGHVS and CDR2 FQNEAQ come from the germline V gene. CDR3 nucleotide sequence: TGTGCCAGCTCAAAAGGGAGGGCAGGGTACGAGCAGTACTTC. The encoded protein is CASSKGRAGYEQYF.

This clonotype came up a few times. The CDR3 protein is CASSPARQGNYGYTF. The CDR3 region has the DNA TGCGCCAGCAGCCCCGCGCGACAGGGAAACTATGGCTACACCTTC. This chain connects TRBV5-1 to TRBJ1-2; 7 bases are shared with TRBD1. Germline V gene sequence: CDR1 SGHRS, CDR2 YFSETQ. The CDR3 is made up of 15 amino acids. The V and J ends lost 4 bases and 2 bases, in that order; junction bases with no gene match: 8. The complete variable domain, with remaining parts taken from reference TRBV5-1 and TRBJ1-2, reads KAGVTQTPRYLIKTRGQQVTLSCSPISGHRSVSWYQQTPGQGLQFLFEYFSETQRNKGNFPGRFSGRQFSNSRSEMNVSTLELGDSALYLCASSPARQGNYGYTFGSGTRLTVV.

About this clonotype itself: A much larger clone differs by one base, so this may be a read error. V is TRBV9 and J is TRBJ2-7; D tentatively fits TRBD1 or TRBD2 (5 bases each). Germline V gene sequence: CDR1 SGDLS, CDR2 YYNGEE. This CDR3 has 16 residues. V was clipped by 0 bases and J by 3 bases, with 16 bases between them. CDR3 DNA sequence: TGTGCCAGCAGCGTAGCAGGGCAGGTGAGGGGCTACGAGCAGTACTTC. Translating gives CASSVAGQVRGYEQYF.

In the case of this clonotype: A much larger clonotype is one base distant, so this may be a read error. The V gene is TRBV28, the J gene TRBJ1-5; D unclear. From germline, CDR1 is MDHEN and CDR2 SYDVKM. The CDR3 is 13 residues long. This CDR3 is CAGSSPSAQPQHF. The DNA of the CDR3 is TGTGCCGGCAGTTCCCCCTCGGCTCAGCCCCAGCATTTT.

This clonotype was seen repeatedly, ten times or more. V usage is TRBV5-8 and J usage is TRBJ1-5; D is unresolved. The CDR3 is 13 amino acids. The germline CDR1 and CDR2 sequences are SGHTS and YDEGEE. Trimming cost V 3 bases and J 6 bases, with 10 bases left between them. The CDR3 here is CASSSGGFQPQHF. CDR3 bases: TGTGCCAGCAGCTCGGGCGGCTTTCAGCCCCAGCATTTT.

Only a few counts were recorded for this clonotype. V is TRBV20-1 and J is TRBJ2-7; TRBD1 matches 9 bases. The CDR3 is 13 amino acids. With 0 bases clipped from V and 7 bases from J, the junction kept 4 bases outside the gene matches. Germline CDR1 reads DFQATT; CDR2 reads SNEGSKA (reference sequence). The chain's CDR3 is CSARDTGGGEQYF. CDR3 nucleotide sequence: TGCAGTGCTAGAGACACAGGGGGCGGTGAGCAGTACTTC.

This clonotype occurred many times. The chain is built from TRBV27 and TRBJ2-1; 10 bases are a match to TRBD2. V shed 7 bases, J shed 2 bases, and the junction held 14 bases outside the gene matches. This CDR3 is 18 amino acids long. Germline V lookup: CDR1 MNHEY, CDR2 SMNVEV (reference sequence). CDR3 in DNA: TGTGCCAGCACCAAGGGCCCTCCTAGCGGGGGCACCTACAATGAGCAGTTCTTC. Residues: CASTKGPPSGGTYNEQFF.

J is TRBJ2-7 and V is TRBV5-1; D is possibly TRBD2 (6 bases). The CDR3 totals 12 residues. Germline V CDR1 and CDR2: SGHRS, YFSETQ. V lost 7 bases to trimming and J lost 7 bases, with 15 bases between them. The CDR3: CASRDSLREQYF. CDR3 DNA sequence: TGCGCCAGCCGGGACTCACTTAGGGAGCAGTACTTC.

This clonotype has only a few counts. This chain joins TRBV5-8 and TRBJ1-3; D might be TRBD1 (5 bases). The CDR3 length is 16 residues. Deletions cut 0 bases from V and 3 bases from J, with 13 bases between. Germline V gene lookup returns CDR1 SGHTS and CDR2 YDEGEE. CDR3 bases: TGTGCCAGCAGCTTGGGTCTCCAGGGTGGTGGAAACACCATATATTTT. It yields the protein CASSLGLQGGGNTIYF.

This clonotype was seen at least ten times. The J gene is TRBJ1-1, the V gene TRBV3-1; D gene uncertain. The CDR3 spans 15 residues. Per the germline V gene, CDR1 is LGHDT and CDR2 is YNNKEL (reference sequence). V lost 1 base, J lost 1 base, and 10 bases lay in between. CDR3 loop: CASSQVPLPNTEAFF. Here the CDR3 DNA reads TGTGCCAGCAGCCAAGTCCCCCTACCGAACACTGAAGCTTTCTTT.

The V call is TRBV9, the J call TRBJ2-1; tentative D call: TRBD2 (5 bases). Germline V lookup: CDR1 SGDLS, CDR2 YYNGEE. The V end was cut by 4 bases, the J end by 2 bases, with 13 bases between. The CDR3 runs 15 residues. DNA for the CDR3: TGTGCCAGCAGCCATGGAGCGGAAACCTACAATGAGCAGTTCTTC. This codes for CASSHGAETYNEQFF.

This sequence joins TRBV6-1 and TRBJ1-1; D call uncertain. Trimming stripped 7 bases from V and 3 bases from J, with 9 bases between. Per germline, CDR1 MNHNS and CDR2 SASEGT. This CDR3 region has 12 residues. CDR3 nucleotides: TGTGCCAGCAAACAAGCGTACACTGAAGCTTTCTTT. Amino acid sequence: CASKQAYTEAFF.

This clonotype has a count of ten or more. This sequence joins TRBV6-1 and TRBJ1-1; maybe TRBD1 (5 bases). Trimming left V 6 bases short and J 2 bases short, with 19 bases between. There are 16 residues in the CDR3. The germline V gene encodes CDR1 MNHNS and CDR2 SASEGT. CDR3 nucleotides: TGTGCCAGCAGCCCCAGCAGGGTGATCATTAACACTGAAGCTTTCTTT. It translates to CASSPSRVIINTEAFF.

This clonotype occurred many times. CDR3 amino acids: CASSGVRGGSTEAFF. CDR3 nucleotides: TGTGCCAGCAGTGGGGTCAGGGGCGGGAGCACTGAAGCTTTCTTT. The chain employs TRBV12-3 or TRBV12-4 and TRBJ1-1, with TRBD1 as a possible D gene (6 bases). The ends were cut back, 5 bases at V and 4 bases at J, with 17 bases in the middle. The CDR3 contains 15 residues.

At least ten counts were recorded for this clonotype. The genes are TRBV5-1 and TRBJ2-7, with D uncertain. Germline V gene sequence: CDR1 SGHRS, CDR2 YFSETQ. The CDR3 contains 16 residues. V gave up 2 bases and J gave up 2 bases, with 17 bases separating them. Here the CDR3 reads CASSLETQDTTYEQYV. CDR3 nucleotides: TGCGCCAGCAGCTTAGAAACTCAAGACACCACCTACGAGCAGTACGTC.

The J gene is TRBJ2-5, the V gene TRBV10-3, with 8 bases that match TRBD1. The CDR3 runs to 14 residues. J gave up 3 bases and V 8 bases, and 8 bases lay outside the gene matches. The germline V gene has CDR1 ENHRY and CDR2 SYGVKD. This CDR3 is CAIALLDREETQYF. In DNA, the CDR3 is TGTGCCATCGCCCTACTGGACAGGGAAGAGACCCAGTACTTC.

There are many counts of this clonotype. This rearrangement joins TRBV19 to TRBJ2-3, with D tentatively TRBD2 (6 bases). V was trimmed by 5 bases and J by 1 base, leaving 13 bases between them. Germline V lookup: CDR1 LNHDA, CDR2 SQIVND (reference sequence). The CDR3 has 15 amino acids. The DNA of the CDR3 is TGTGCCAGTAGTCCCCGACCGGGGGGCACAGATACGCAGTATTTT. Its translation: CASSPRPGGTDTQYF.

This chain links TRBV6-1 with TRBJ2-1; 7 bases fit TRBD2. J lost 10 bases, V lost 4 bases, and 4 bases had no gene match. The CDR3 has 12 amino acids. Germline loops: CDR1 MNHNS, CDR2 SASEGT. CDR3 nucleotides: TGTGCCAGCAGTGTAGGGGACTACGAGCAGTTCTTC. It codes for CASSVGDYEQFF.

The sample holds many counts of this clonotype. This CDR3 reads CASSFGGQGGFNEQFF. The CDR3 region has the DNA TGTGCCAGCAGTTTTGGCGGGCAGGGAGGGTTCAATGAGCAGTTCTTC. V and J are TRBV12-3 or TRBV12-4 and TRBJ2-1; 7 bases are a match to TRBD2. Trimming took 3 bases from V and 6 from J; bases not matched to a gene: 11. The CDR3 loop spans 16 amino acids.

A few counts support this clonotype. This chain connects TRBV5-1 to TRBJ2-5, with D tentatively TRBD1 or TRBD2 (5 bases each). With 2 bases removed from V and 4 bases from J, the gap between germline ends came to 30 bases. The CDR3 loop spans 20 amino acids. In germline, CDR1 is SGHRS, CDR2 YFSETQ. CDR3 bases: TGCGCCAGCAGCTTCAGTATACTACGATCCGGCAGGGAGTACGGAGAGACCCAGTACTTC. Translation: CASSFSILRSGREYGETQYF. Combining the CDR3 with reference TRBV5-1 and TRBJ2-5 gives the whole variable domain KAGVTQTPRYLIKTRGQQVTLSCSPISGHRSVSWYQQTPGQGLQFLFEYFSETQRNKGNFPGRFSGRQFSNSRSEMNVSTLELGDSALYLCASSFSILRSGREYGETQYFGPGTRLLVL.

In this sample, this clonotype turned up a few times. The chain has TRBV7-9 and TRBJ2-2; a weak D match, TRBD1 (6 bases). Trimming removed 1 base at V and 5 bases at J, with 14 bases between. CDR1 and CDR2 (germline): SEHNR, FQNEAQ (reference sequence). CDR3 size: 16 residues. The chain's CDR3 is CASSLGKSGETGELFF. In nucleotides, the CDR3 is TGTGCCAGCAGCTTAGGAAAATCAGGGGAGACCGGGGAGCTGTTTTTT.

This clonotype showed up many times. The rearrangement uses TRBV10-3 and TRBJ2-7; 12 nucleotides agree with TRBD2. The trim removed 4 bases at V and 5 bases at J, leaving 0 bases unmatched. This CDR3 spans 13 amino acids. Germline values: CDR1 ENHRY, CDR2 SYGVKD. CDR3 sequence: CAISGLAGDEQYV. The CDR3 DNA follows: TGTGCCATCAGTGGACTAGCGGGAGACGAGCAGTACGTC.